The 14 T cell receptor beta chains below come from one sample, sequenced in a study of blood T cell repertoires in COVID-19. Profiled with immunoSEQ multiplex PCR; TCRdb holds only in-frame clones, not every one. Of about 85,000 clones in the sample, 84% were seen once. The specimen was peripheral blood. Receptors originate from a man in his sixties with acute or convalescent COVID-19.

The chain is built from TRBV7-9 and TRBJ2-1, with a possible D match to TRBD2 (5 bases). The CDR3 contains 17 residues. V lost 1 base to trimming and J lost 5 bases, with 18 bases between them. The germline CDR1 and CDR2 sequences are SEHNR and FQNEAQ (reference sequence). The CDR3 region has the DNA TGTGCCAGCAGCTTAGGAGGGAAGGGTAGACTTAACAATGAGCAGTTCTTC. This sequence encodes CASSLGGKGRLNNEQFF.

This clone was observed a single time. This chain joins TRBV29-1 and TRBJ1-2; D is possibly TRBD1 (5 bases). V was cut by 4 bases and J by 8 bases, with 14 bases left in between. The germline V gene has CDR1 SQVTM and CDR2 ANQGSEA. The CDR3 contains 12 residues. DNA of the CDR3: TGCAGCGTTGCCAGGGAACTAAGGGGCTACACCTTC. Residues: CSVARELRGYTF.

V is TRBV9 and J is TRBJ1-1, with TRBD1 matching 7 bases. Trimming took 3 bases from V and 3 from J; bases not matched to a gene: 8. Germline V gene lookup returns CDR1 SGDLS and CDR2 YYNGEE. This CDR3 has 15 amino acids. The DNA for the CDR3 is TGTGCCAGCAGCGATGACAGGGAGGAGGACACTGAAGCTTTCTTT. Translation: CASSDDREEDTEAFF.

Only one count was recorded for this clone. The chain recombines TRBV19 with TRBJ1-6; D gene ambiguous. Germline CDR1 is LNHDA and CDR2 is SQIVND (reference sequence). This CDR3 has 15 amino acids. V was pared by 6 bases and J by 10 bases, with 19 bases between. The CDR3 sequence is CASSATYLGKSPLHF. For the CDR3, the DNA is TGTGCCAGTAGCGCCACTTATCTCGGTAAATCACCCCTCCACTTT.

The V gene is TRBV9, the J gene TRBJ2-1, with TRBD1 identical over 11 bases. The CDR3 is 15 residues long. Germline values: CDR1 SGDLS, CDR2 YYNGEE. V was clipped by 3 bases and J by 7 bases; unmatched bases: 6. Here the CDR3 reads CASSGRDRGYNEQFF. CDR3 nucleotides: TGTGCCAGCAGCGGCCGGGACAGGGGGTATAATGAGCAGTTCTTC.

This chain joins TRBV29-1 and TRBJ2-7; D gene ambiguous. V was pared by 1 base and J by 0 bases, with 4 bases between. The CDR3 contains 12 residues. Per germline, CDR1 SQVTM and CDR2 ANQGSEA. CDR3 nucleotides: TGCAGCGTTGAAGGTCTCTCCTACGAGCAGTACTTC. Its translation is CSVEGLSYEQYF.

This clone was recorded only once. The chain carries TRBV4-1 and TRBJ2-7; 8 bases match TRBD2. J gave up 7 bases and V 1 base, and 9 bases lay outside the gene matches. This CDR3 contains 15 residues. Germline V gene data show CDR1 as MGHRA and CDR2 as YSYEKL. This CDR3 reads CASSQGGTGGFEQYF. For the CDR3, the DNA is TGCGCCAGCAGCCAAGGGGGAACGGGGGGGTTTGAGCAGTACTTC.

The chain links TRBV2 to TRBJ1-2, with TRBD1 matching over 9 bases. The CDR3 runs to 14 residues. The V gene end was trimmed by 5 bases and the J gene end by 4 bases; junction bases not matched to a gene: 5. Per germline, CDR1 SNHLY and CDR2 FYNNEI. The CDR3 spells CASSRQGDSYGYTF. CDR3 sequence (DNA): TGTGCCAGCAGTCGACAGGGGGATAGCTATGGCTACACCTTC.

The rearrangement uses TRBV5-1 and TRBJ1-1, with D maybe TRBD1 (5 bases). Trimming stripped 1 base from V and 0 bases from J, with 10 bases between. The CDR3 contains 15 residues. CDR1 and CDR2 from the germline V gene are SGHRS and YFSETQ. CDR3 nucleotides: TGCGCCAGCAGCTTGACGGGGGTGCTGAACACTGAAGCTTTCTTT. As protein: CASSLTGVLNTEAFF.

The chain joins TRBV29-1 to TRBJ2-2; TRBD1 agrees at 7 bases. The CDR3 runs to 15 residues. Germline CDR1 is SQVTM and CDR2 is ANQGSEA. V lost 6 bases, J lost 0 bases, and 7 bases stayed unmatched. CDR3 in DNA: TGCAGCGTGTCTGGGGACAGCGCGAACACCGGGGAGCTGTTTTTT. Encoded protein: CSVSGDSANTGELFF.

This clone showed up just once. The chain is built from TRBV10-3 and TRBJ2-3; 8 bases line up with TRBD2. Germline V gives CDR1 ENHRY, CDR2 SYGVKD. The CDR3 is 14 amino acids. V lost 7 bases, J lost 2 bases, and 5 bases stayed unmatched. This chain's CDR3 is CAIKAGGVTDTQYF. Written as DNA, the CDR3 is TGTGCCATCAAGGCGGGGGGCGTCACAGATACGCAGTATTTT.

This chain uses TRBV2 with TRBJ2-3; D is perhaps TRBD1 (6 bases). This CDR3 region has 14 residues. V was clipped by 6 bases and J by 4 bases, with 14 bases between them. Germline V lookup: CDR1 SNHLY, CDR2 FYNNEI. For the CDR3, the DNA is TGTGCCAGCAGATGGACGCAGGGGTCAGATACGCAGTATTTT. Translating it yields CASRWTQGSDTQYF.

The V call is TRBV7-2, the J call TRBJ2-1; 10 bases line up with TRBD1. Germline loops: CDR1 SGHTA, CDR2 FQGNSA. With V trimmed by 1 base and J by 9 bases, 6 bases remained unmatched. The CDR3 is 15 amino acids. CDR3 amino acids: CASSLVWDRGGEQFF. CDR3 sequence (DNA): TGTGCCAGCAGCTTAGTATGGGACAGGGGTGGTGAGCAGTTCTTC.

V gene TRBV6-5 combines with J gene TRBJ1-2, with TRBD1 matching over 8 bases. This CDR3 region has 15 residues. The junction had 9 bases not matched to a gene; V was cut back by 5 bases and J by 4 bases. CDR1 is MNHEY and CDR2 is SVGAGI in the germline V gene. The CDR3 sequence is CASSTLDRALYGYTF. CDR3 bases: TGTGCCAGCAGTACTTTGGACAGGGCTCTCTATGGCTACACCTTC.